This TCR beta chain is from a study of Ad26.COV2.S vaccination and SARS-CoV-2 variants. Study-wide results and caveats: While placebo recipients had lower spike-specific TCR breadth, vaccine recipients had more.

With respect to this clone: The antigen is undetermined.

Generated by immunoSEQ multiplex PCR, the TCRdb table keeps only in-frame clones and is missing some. This sample yields over 85,000 clones, of which more than 70% are seen a single time; roughly 15% belongs to the top ten. The sequences come from peripheral blood, collected after recovery from COVID-19. The sequence was collected from a human donor who had recovered from COVID-19.

Here the CDR3 reads CASSQDTDFYEQYF. CDR3 in DNA: TGCGCCAGCAGCCAAGACACGGATTTCTACGAGCAGTACTTC. V and J are TRBV4-1 and TRBJ2-7; unclear D gene. With 0 bases removed from V and 3 bases from J, the gap between germline ends came to 9 bases. The CDR3 sequence is 14 residues long. The germline gives CDR1 MGHRA, CDR2 YSYEKL.